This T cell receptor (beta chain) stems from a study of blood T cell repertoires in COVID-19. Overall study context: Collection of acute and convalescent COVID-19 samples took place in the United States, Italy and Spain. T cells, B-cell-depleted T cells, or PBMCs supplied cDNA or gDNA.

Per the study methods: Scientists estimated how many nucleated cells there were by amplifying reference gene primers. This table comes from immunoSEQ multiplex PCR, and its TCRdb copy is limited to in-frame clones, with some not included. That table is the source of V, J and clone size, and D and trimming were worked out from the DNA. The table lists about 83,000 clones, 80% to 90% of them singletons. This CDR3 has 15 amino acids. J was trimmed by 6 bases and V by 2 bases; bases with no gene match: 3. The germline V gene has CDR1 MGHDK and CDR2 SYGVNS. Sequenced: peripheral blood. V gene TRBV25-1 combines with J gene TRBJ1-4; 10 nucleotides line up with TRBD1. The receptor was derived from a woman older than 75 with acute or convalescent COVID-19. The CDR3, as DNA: TGTGCCAGCAGTGAAGGGACAGGGGTAGATGAAAAACTGTTTTTT. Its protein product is CASSEGTGVDEKLFF.